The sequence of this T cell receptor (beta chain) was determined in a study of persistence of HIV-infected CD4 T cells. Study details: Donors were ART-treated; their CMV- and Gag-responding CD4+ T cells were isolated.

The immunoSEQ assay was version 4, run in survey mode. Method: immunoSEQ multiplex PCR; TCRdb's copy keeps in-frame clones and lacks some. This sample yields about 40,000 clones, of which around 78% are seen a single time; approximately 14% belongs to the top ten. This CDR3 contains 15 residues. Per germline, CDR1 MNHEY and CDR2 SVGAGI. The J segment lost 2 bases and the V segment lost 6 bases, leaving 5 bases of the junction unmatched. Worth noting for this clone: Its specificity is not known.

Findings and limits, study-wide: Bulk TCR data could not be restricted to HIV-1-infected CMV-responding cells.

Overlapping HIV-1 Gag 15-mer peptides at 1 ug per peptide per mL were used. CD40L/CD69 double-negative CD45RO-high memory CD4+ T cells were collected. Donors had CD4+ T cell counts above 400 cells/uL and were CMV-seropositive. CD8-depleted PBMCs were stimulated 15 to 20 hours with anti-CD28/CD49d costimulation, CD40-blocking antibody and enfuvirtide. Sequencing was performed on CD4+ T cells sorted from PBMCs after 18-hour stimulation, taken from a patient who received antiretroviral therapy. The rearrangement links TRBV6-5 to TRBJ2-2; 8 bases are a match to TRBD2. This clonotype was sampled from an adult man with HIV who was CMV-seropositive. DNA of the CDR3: TGTGCCAGCAGGGGTAGCGGGGCAAACACCGGGGAGCTGTTTTTT. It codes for CASRGSGANTGELFF.